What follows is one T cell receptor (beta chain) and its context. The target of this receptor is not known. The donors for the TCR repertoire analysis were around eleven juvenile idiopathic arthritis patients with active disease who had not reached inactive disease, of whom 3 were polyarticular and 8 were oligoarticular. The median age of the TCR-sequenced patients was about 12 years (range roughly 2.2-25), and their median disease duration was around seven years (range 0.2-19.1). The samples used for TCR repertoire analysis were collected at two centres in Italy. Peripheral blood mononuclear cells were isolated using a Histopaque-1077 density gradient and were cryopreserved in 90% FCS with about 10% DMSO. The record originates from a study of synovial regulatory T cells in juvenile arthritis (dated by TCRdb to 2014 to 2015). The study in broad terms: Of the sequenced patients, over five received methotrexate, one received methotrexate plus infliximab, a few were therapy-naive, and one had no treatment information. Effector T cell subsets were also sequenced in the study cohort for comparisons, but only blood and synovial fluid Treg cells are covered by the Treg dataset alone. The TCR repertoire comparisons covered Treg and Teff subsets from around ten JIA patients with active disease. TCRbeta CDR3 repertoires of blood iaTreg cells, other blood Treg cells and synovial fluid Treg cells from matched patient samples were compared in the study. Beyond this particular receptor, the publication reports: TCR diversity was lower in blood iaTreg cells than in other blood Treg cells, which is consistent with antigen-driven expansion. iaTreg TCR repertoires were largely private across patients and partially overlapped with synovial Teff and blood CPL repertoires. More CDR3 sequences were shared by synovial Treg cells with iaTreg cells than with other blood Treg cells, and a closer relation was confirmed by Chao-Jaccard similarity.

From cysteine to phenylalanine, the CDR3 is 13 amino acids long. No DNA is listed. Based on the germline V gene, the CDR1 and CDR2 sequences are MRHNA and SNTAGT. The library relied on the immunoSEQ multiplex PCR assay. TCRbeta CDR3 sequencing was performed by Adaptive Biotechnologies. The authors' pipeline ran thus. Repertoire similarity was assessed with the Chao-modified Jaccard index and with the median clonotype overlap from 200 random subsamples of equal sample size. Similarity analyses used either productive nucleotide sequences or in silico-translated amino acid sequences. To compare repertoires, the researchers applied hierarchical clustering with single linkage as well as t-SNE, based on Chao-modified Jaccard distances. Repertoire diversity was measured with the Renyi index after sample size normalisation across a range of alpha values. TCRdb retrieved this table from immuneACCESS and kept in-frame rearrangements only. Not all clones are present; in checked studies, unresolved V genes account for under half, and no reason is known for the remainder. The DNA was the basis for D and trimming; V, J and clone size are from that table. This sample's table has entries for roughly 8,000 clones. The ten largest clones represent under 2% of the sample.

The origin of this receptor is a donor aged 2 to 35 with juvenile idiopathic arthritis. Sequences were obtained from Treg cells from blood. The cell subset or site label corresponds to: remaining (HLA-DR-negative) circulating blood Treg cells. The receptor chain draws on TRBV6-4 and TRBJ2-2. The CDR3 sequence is CASSDPNTGELFF.